The 21 T cell receptor beta chains listed next were all sequenced from one sample in a study of cytomegalovirus exposure and HLA in healthy donors. Profiling relied on immunoSEQ multiplex PCR, and the TCRdb table lists in-frame clones only, not all of them. Here the sample spans more than 300,000 clones, approximately 90% being singletons. The sample consisted of PBMCs. The receptors were gathered from a woman younger than 30 in good health and CMV-seronegative.

The J gene is TRBJ2-7, the V gene TRBV27; 9 bases fit TRBD1. The V segment lost 7 bases and the J segment 7 bases; nucleotides outside the gene matches: 11. The CDR3 length is 14 residues. The germline gives CDR1 MNHEY, CDR2 SMNVEV (reference sequence). The CDR3 coding sequence is TGTGCCAGCATATTGGGACAGGGAGTAGGGGAGCAGTACTTC. Translation gives CASILGQGVGEQYF.

This clone was recorded once. The chain is built from TRBV28 and TRBJ1-1, with 9 nucleotides matching TRBD1. The CDR3 has 14 residues. J was trimmed by 5 bases and V by 3 bases; bases with no gene match: 4. Germline lookup yields CDR1 MDHEN and CDR2 SYDVKM. The CDR3 nucleotides are TGTGCCAGCAGTTTGACAGGACAGGGGACTGAAGCTTTCTTT. Residues: CASSLTGQGTEAFF.

The chain has TRBV27 and TRBJ2-3, with D perhaps matching TRBD2 (5 bases). Germline CDR1 and CDR2: MNHEY and SMNVEV (reference sequence). V was cut by 6 bases and J by 6 bases, with 10 bases left in between. The CDR3 loop spans 12 amino acids. CDR3: CASRGVWDTQYF. CDR3 in DNA: TGTGCCAGCAGGGGAGTTTGGGATACGCAGTATTTT.

This clone was counted a single time. Other DNA sequences of this sample code for an identical CDR3. J is TRBJ2-3 and V is TRBV5-1; no reliable D call. V was pared by 4 bases and J by 6 bases, with 6 bases between. The CDR3 sequence is 11 residues long. Germline CDR1 reads SGHRS; CDR2 reads YFSETQ. CDR3 in DNA: TGCGCCAGCAGCCTGGCGGATACGCAGTATTTT. The encoded protein is CASSLADTQYF.

This chain uses TRBV10-3 with TRBJ2-7; tentatively, D is TRBD1 (5 bases). CDR1 is ENHRY, CDR2 SYGVKD, per germline. The CDR3 is 11 amino acids. Trimming shortened V by 8 bases and J by 6 bases, and 11 bases separated the two germline ends. CDR3 in DNA: TGTGCCATCGCCTCTGGGGCCGAGCAGTACTTC. Amino acid sequence: CAIASGAEQYF.

J is TRBJ2-1 and V is TRBV15, with 7 bases matching TRBD2. The CDR3 extends over 15 amino acids. CDR1 and CDR2 from the germline V gene are LNHNV and YYDKDF (reference sequence). Trimming took 0 bases from V and 10 from J; bases not matched to a gene: 9. The CDR3 loop reads CATSRDRLAIWEQFF. Here the CDR3 DNA reads TGTGCCACCAGCAGAGATCGACTAGCTATTTGGGAGCAGTTCTTC.

The genes are TRBV19 and TRBJ1-4; D is possibly TRBD1 (5 bases). This CDR3 is 16 amino acids long. Between the trimmed V and J ends, which lost 3 bases and 11 bases, there was a span of 22 bases. Germline CDR1 and CDR2: LNHDA and SQIVND (reference sequence). CDR3 amino acids: CASSIGGEQLMKKLFF. For the CDR3, the DNA is TGTGCCAGTAGTATTGGGGGGGAGCAACTAATGAAGAAACTGTTTTTT.

Only a few counts were recorded for this clone. The chain couples TRBV2 to TRBJ1-2; TRBD1 matches at 10 bases. Germline V gives CDR1 SNHLY, CDR2 FYNNEI. V dropped 7 bases and J dropped 3; count of bases not matched to a gene: 5. This CDR3 comprises 14 residues. The DNA for the CDR3 is TGTGCCAGCATCCCTGGGACAGGGGACTATGGCTACACCTTC. It translates to CASIPGTGDYGYTF.

This clone was observed a single time. This chain connects TRBV5-6 to TRBJ1-5; a weak D match, TRBD1 (5 bases). The CDR3 spans 16 residues. Germline V gene sequence: CDR1 SGHDT, CDR2 YYEEEE. Trimming took off 5 bases at V and 2 bases at J, with 17 bases between the two ends. CDR3 protein: CASSTWGGVGNQPQHF. The DNA of the CDR3 is TGTGCCAGCAGTACCTGGGGGGGGGTTGGCAATCAGCCCCAGCATTTT. Full variable domain (outside the CDR3, taken from reference TRBV5-6 and TRBJ1-5): DAGVTQSPTHLIKTRGQQVTLRCSPKSGHDTVSWYQQALGQGPQFIFQYYEEEERQRGNFPDRFSGHQFPNYSSELNVNALLLGDSALYLCASSTWGGVGNQPQHFGDGTRLSIL.

The chain is built from TRBV27 and TRBJ1-2, with 11 bases aligning to TRBD1. The germline V gene has CDR1 MNHEY and CDR2 SMNVEV (reference sequence). V lost 5 bases, J lost 4 bases, and 6 bases stayed unmatched. The CDR3 loop spans 15 amino acids. The CDR3 nucleotides are TGTGCCAGCAGTCCATGGACAGGGGGCAGCTATGGCTACACCTTC. As protein: CASSPWTGGSYGYTF.

This chain links TRBV7-8 with TRBJ1-1, with unresolved D. Trimming stripped 1 base from V and 1 base from J, with 10 bases between. The CDR3 sequence is 15 residues long. Germline V lookup: CDR1 SGHVS, CDR2 FQNEAQ. DNA of the CDR3: TGTGCCAGCAGCTTAGTCGGTCCGAGGAACACTGAAGCTTTCTTT. Translating gives CASSLVGPRNTEAFF.

The chain carries TRBV21-1 and TRBJ2-3; the D call TRBD2 from the table was never checked on the DNA. TRBV21-1 is an annotated pseudogene. This CDR3 is 13 amino acids long. CDR3 nucleotides: TGTGCCAGCCTAATGAGGATGGCAGATACGCAGTATTTT. This encodes CASLMRMADTQYF.

V gene TRBV11-2 combines with J gene TRBJ1-4; the D is unclear. V was clipped by 5 bases and J by 10 bases, with 8 bases between them. CDR1 and CDR2 from the germline V gene are SGHAT and FQNNGV. The CDR3 spans 11 residues. The CDR3 nucleotides are TGTGCCAGCAGCCTAAGCGGAAAACTGTTTTTT. Its protein is CASSLSGKLFF. The whole variable domain, filled in from reference TRBV11-2 and TRBJ1-4, reads EAGVAQSPRYKIIEKRQSVAFWCNPISGHATLYWYQQILGQGPKLLIQFQNNGVVDDSQLPKDRFSAERLKGVDSTLKIQPAKLEDSAVYLCASSLSGKLFFGSGTQLSVL.

The chain combines TRBV27 with TRBJ2-7; D is perhaps TRBD2 (6 bases). Germline values: CDR1 MNHEY, CDR2 SMNVEV (reference sequence). The CDR3 consists of 14 residues. With 3 bases removed from V and 0 bases from J, the gap between germline ends came to 9 bases. The CDR3 protein is CASSFSGSSYEQYF. The DNA of the CDR3 is TGTGCCAGCAGTTTTTCCGGGAGCTCCTACGAGCAGTACTTC.

The CDR3 DNA is TGCGCCAGCAGTGAGGAGGGAGGAGCAGATACGCAGTATTTT. This translates into CASSEEGGADTQYF. The genes are TRBV10-2 and TRBJ2-3; TRBD2 might be the D (6 bases). Trimming shortened V by 2 bases and J by 4 bases, and 10 bases separated the two germline ends. CDR1 is WSHSY, CDR2 SAAADI, per germline. The CDR3 runs 14 residues.

The chain links TRBV9 to TRBJ2-4; 8 bases fit TRBD2. Germline assignment: CDR1 SGDLS and CDR2 YYNGEE. The ends lost 3 bases at V and 0 bases at J; junction bases unmatched: 5. This CDR3 spans 16 amino acids. Here the CDR3 DNA reads TGTGCCAGCAGCGCCGGGACTAGAGGAGCCAAAAACATTCAGTACTTC. It specifies CASSAGTRGAKNIQYF.

The chain's CDR3 is CASSLRQGSGTYEQYF. CDR3 DNA: TGTGCCAGCAGCTTACGGCAGGGTTCAGGCACCTACGAGCAGTACTTC. J is TRBJ2-7 and V is TRBV7-9; the D gene is possibly TRBD1 (5 bases). The V gene lost 2 bases and the J gene lost 2 bases, with 16 bases spanning the gap. CDR1 is SEHNR, CDR2 FQNEAQ, per germline (reference sequence). CDR3 size: 16 residues.

The CDR3 region has the DNA TGTGCCAGCAGTTCGGGGGGTGGTTATGACTACGAGCAGTACTTC. It yields the protein CASSSGGGYDYEQYF. V usage is TRBV28 and J usage is TRBJ2-7; 7 bases agree with TRBD2. Germline loops: CDR1 MDHEN, CDR2 SYDVKM. This CDR3 has 15 amino acids. V shed 4 bases, J shed 3 bases, and the junction held 9 bases outside the gene matches.

About this clone itself: Sequence at one end of the junction differs from germline and may be a read error. V gene TRBV5-1 combines with J gene TRBJ1-2, with 7 nucleotides matching TRBD1. This CDR3 spans 14 amino acids. Germline loops: CDR1 SGHRS, CDR2 YFSETQ. CDR3 residues: CASRYMDRNSGYTF. Here the CDR3 DNA reads TGCGCCAGCAGATACATGGACAGGAACTCTGGCTACACCTTC.

This chain links TRBV9 with TRBJ2-3, with 12 nucleotides matching TRBD2. Germline trimming cut 3 bases from V and 4 bases from J; bases unmatched to any gene: 15. The CDR3 has 19 residues. Germline values: CDR1 SGDLS, CDR2 YYNGEE. The CDR3 spells CASSASLAGGPKGPDTQYF. The DNA for the CDR3 is TGTGCCAGCAGCGCCTCCCTAGCGGGGGGGCCTAAGGGACCAGATACGCAGTATTTT.

This clone was found once. The chain joins TRBV19 to TRBJ2-1; 12 bases line up with TRBD2. CDR3 size: 15 residues. Looked up from germline, CDR1 is LNHDA and CDR2 is SQIVND (reference sequence). Unmatched junction bases numbered 5, after V lost 4 bases and J lost 7 bases. CDR3 protein: CASSRLAGVRNEQFF. DNA for the CDR3: TGTGCCAGTAGTAGACTAGCGGGGGTTCGTAATGAGCAGTTCTTC.